Listed below are T cell receptor beta chains from one sample, sequenced in a study of Graves' ophthalmopathy and Graves' hyperthyroidism. In TCRdb, the multiplex PCR reads were re-called with MiXCR into one record per CDR3 protein. The data contain about 480,000 distinct CDR3 sequences, roughly an eighth of them singletons. Specimen: blood. These TCRs come from a woman under 40 with Graves' ophthalmopathy. Each CDR3 is given with its conserved first and last residue. A D gene is named only where the DNA matches it firmly. A clone size is listed for some rows: how often the clone was seen (once, few, many), or a class if it is expanded.

clone size,V gene,D gene,J gene,CDR3 DNA,CDR3 protein
NA,TRBV20-1,TRBD2,TRBJ2-7,TGCAGTGCCCCCTCGGGGGGGCTTTCCTACGAGCAGTACTTC,CSAPSGGLSYEQYF
many,TRBV6-1,NA,TRBJ1-5,TGTGCCAGCAGTGAAGCAGAGGTTAGCAATCAGCCCCAGCATTTT,CASSEAEVSNQPQHF
few,TRBV29-1,NA,TRBJ2-5,TGCAGCGTTGAAGACGGGACCCAGTACTTC,CSVEDGTQYF
many,TRBV27,NA,TRBJ1-6,TGTGCCAGCAGTCTTGGACAGAATTCACCCCTCCACTTT,CASSLGQNSPLHF
NA,TRBV27,TRBD1,TRBJ2-7,TGTGCCAGCAGTCGGACAGGGGCGGGGACAAAACCCTACGAGCAGTACTTC,CASSRTGAGTKPYEQYF
many,TRBV7-3,NA,TRBJ1-1,TGTGCCAGCAGGGCTTTACTTGGAGCTTTCTTT,CASRALLGAFF
many,TRBV24-1,TRBD2,TRBJ2-7,TGTGCCACCAGTGATTCCTTCGGGACTATTGACGAGCAGTACTTC,CATSDSFGTIDEQYF
few,TRBV18,NA,TRBJ1-5,TGTGCCAGCTCACCAGAGGGGAGTCAGCCCCAGCATTTT,CASSPEGSQPQHF
many,TRBV20-1,NA,TRBJ2-7,TGCAGTGCTAGAGACCGGGGGTTCCGAAGGGTCGAGCAGTACTTC,CSARDRGFRRVEQYF
many,TRBV12-3/TRBV12-4,NA,TRBJ1-1,TGTGCCAGCAGTTTCGGGGGCGGGTTTAGTGAAGCTTTCTTT,CASSFGGGFSEAFF
many,TRBV12-3/TRBV12-4,TRBD1,TRBJ2-7,TGTGCCAGCAGCCCACGAGGGGACAGGGGGAACTACGAGCAGTACTTC,CASSPRGDRGNYEQYF
many,TRBV29-1,TRBD1,TRBJ1-6,TGCAGCGCTGGACAGGGGATTAATTCACCCCTCCACTTT,CSAGQGINSPLHF
many,TRBV14,NA,TRBJ1-1,TGTGCCAGCAGCCATCGACCCGGCCGGACCTCTAGGAACACTGAAGCTTTCTTT,CASSHRPGRTSRNTEAFF
many,TRBV11-3,NA,TRBJ2-2,TGTGCCAGCAGCTTAGATCTTGGCGGGGAGCTGTTTTTT,CASSLDLGGELFF
many,TRBV6-2/TRBV6-3,NA,TRBJ2-5,TGTGCCAGCAGTTACCATCAGGACCAAGAGACCCAGTACTTC,CASSYHQDQETQYF
NA,TRBV27,TRBD2,TRBJ2-7,TGTGCCAGCCGGCAGGGACTAGCGGGGAGCTCCGAGCAGTACTTC,CASRQGLAGSSEQYF
many,TRBV27,NA,TRBJ2-5,TGTGCCAGCAAGTCGGGAGAGGAGACCCAGTACTTC,CASKSGEETQYF
many,TRBV5-1,NA,TRBJ1-1,TGCGCCAGCAGCCACCTGGGGGGCACTGAAGCTTTCTTT,CASSHLGGTEAFF
many,TRBV28,TRBD1,TRBJ1-3,TGTGCCAGCAGTTCCGGGACAGCAAACACCATATATTTT,CASSSGTANTIYF
many,TRBV7-9,TRBD2,TRBJ2-5,TGTGCCAGCAGCCCGCCGACGGGAGGGGAAGAGACCCAGTACTTC,CASSPPTGGEETQYF